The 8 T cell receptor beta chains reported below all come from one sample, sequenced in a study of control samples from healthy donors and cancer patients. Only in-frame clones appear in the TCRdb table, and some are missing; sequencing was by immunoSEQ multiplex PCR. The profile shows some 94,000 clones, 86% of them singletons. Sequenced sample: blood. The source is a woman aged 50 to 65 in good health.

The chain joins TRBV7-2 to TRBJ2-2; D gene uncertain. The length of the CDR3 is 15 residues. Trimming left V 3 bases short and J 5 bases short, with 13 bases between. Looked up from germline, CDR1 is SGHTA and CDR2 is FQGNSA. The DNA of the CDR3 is TGTGCCAGCAGCTTTCGGGCAGCCGTTACCGGGGAGCTGTTTTTT. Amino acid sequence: CASSFRAAVTGELFF.

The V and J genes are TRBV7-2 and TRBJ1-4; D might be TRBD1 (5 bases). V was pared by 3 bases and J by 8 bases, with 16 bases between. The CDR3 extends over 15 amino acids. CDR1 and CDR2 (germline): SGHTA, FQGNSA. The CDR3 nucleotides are TGTGCCAGCAGCTTTCGGGGGGGTACTTCGGAAAAACTGTTTTTT. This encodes CASSFRGGTSEKLFF.

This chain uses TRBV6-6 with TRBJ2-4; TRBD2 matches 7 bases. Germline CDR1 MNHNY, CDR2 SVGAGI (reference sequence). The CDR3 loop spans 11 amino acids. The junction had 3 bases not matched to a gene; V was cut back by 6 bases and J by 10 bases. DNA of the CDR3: TGTGCCAGCAGGGAGCGGGGTATTCAGTACTTC. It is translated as CASRERGIQYF.

The CDR3 spells CASSQLYREPEQFF. As DNA, the CDR3 is TGTGCCAGCAGCCAACTCTACCGGGAGCCTGAGCAGTTCTTC. The chain couples TRBV5-6 to TRBJ2-1, with D possibly TRBD2 on 6 matching bases. CDR3 size: 14 residues. Germline V gene sequence: CDR1 SGHDT, CDR2 YYEEEE. Trimming removed 4 bases from V and 9 bases from J, with 17 bases in between.

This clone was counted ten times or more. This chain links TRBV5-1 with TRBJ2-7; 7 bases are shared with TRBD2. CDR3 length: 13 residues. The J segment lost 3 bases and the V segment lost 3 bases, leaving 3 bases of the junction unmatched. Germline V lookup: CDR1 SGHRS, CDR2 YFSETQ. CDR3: CASSSSGGYEQYF. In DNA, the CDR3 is TGCGCCAGCAGCTCTAGCGGAGGCTACGAGCAGTACTTC.

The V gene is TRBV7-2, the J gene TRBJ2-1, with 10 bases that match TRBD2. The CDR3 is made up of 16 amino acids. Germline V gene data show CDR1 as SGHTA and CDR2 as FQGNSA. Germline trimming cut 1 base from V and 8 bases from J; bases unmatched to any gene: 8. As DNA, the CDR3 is TGTGCCAGCAGCTTAGTAGCGGGAGGAGTAGAGGATGAGCAGTTCTTC. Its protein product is CASSLVAGGVEDEQFF.

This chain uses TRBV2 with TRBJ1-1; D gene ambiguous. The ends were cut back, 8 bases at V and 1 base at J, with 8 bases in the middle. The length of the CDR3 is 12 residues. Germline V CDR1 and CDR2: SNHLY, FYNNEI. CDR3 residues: CASRVGNTEAFF. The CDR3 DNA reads TGTGCCAGCCGGGTGGGGAACACTGAAGCTTTCTTT.

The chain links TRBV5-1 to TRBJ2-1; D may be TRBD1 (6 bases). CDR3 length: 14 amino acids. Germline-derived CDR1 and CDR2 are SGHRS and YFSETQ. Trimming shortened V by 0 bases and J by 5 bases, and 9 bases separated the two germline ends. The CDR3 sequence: CASSLGQVDNEQFF. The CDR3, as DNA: TGCGCCAGCAGCTTGGGACAGGTCGACAATGAGCAGTTCTTC.